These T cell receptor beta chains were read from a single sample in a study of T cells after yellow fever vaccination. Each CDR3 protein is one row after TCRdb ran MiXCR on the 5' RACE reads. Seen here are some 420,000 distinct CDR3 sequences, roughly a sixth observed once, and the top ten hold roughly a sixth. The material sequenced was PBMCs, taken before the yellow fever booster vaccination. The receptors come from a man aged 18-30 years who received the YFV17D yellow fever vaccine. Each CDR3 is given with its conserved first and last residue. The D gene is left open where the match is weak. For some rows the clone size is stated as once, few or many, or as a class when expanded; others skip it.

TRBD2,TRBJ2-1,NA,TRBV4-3,TGCGCCAGCAGCCAAGCGGACGTCAGCGGGGGGGACTCCAATGAGCAGTTCTTC,CASSQADVSGGDSNEQFF
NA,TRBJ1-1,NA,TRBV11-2,TGTGCCAGCACCTTAGGGGGGGTGACAGCCACTGAAGCTTTCTTT,CASTLGGVTATEAFF
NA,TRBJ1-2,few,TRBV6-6,TGTGCCAGCAGTTACTTGTCGGCACCAGATTCTAACTATGGCTACACCTTC,CASSYLSAPDSNYGYTF
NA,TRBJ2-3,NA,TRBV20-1,TGCAGTGCTAAGTGGGGGACTAGCACAGATACGCAGTATTTT,CSAKWGTSTDTQYF
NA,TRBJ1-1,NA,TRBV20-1,TGCAGTGCTAGAGTGAATAGGGTGAACACTGAAGCTTTCTTT,CSARVNRVNTEAFF
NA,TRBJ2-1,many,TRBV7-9,TGTGCCAGCAGCTTAGGGCTCAATGAGCAGTTCTTC,CASSLGLNEQFF
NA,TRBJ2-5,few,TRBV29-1,TGCAGCGTTGAAGGGGGGGACCAAGAGACCCAGTACTTC,CSVEGGDQETQYF
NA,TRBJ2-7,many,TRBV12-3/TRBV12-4,TGTGCCAGCATCCCTGCTGGGCAGTCCTACGAGCAGTACTTC,CASIPAGQSYEQYF
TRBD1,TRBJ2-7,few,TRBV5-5,TGTGCCAGCACCCCGGGACAGGGGACGTTCGAGCAGTACTTC,CASTPGQGTFEQYF
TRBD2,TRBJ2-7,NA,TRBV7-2,TGTGCCAGCAGCTTGCCCCTGAGGCGGGGGGGCAACGAGCAGTACTTC,CASSLPLRRGGNEQYF
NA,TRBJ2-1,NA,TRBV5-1,TGCGCCAGCAGCTTGTTCGGCAGCTCCTACAATGAGCAGTTCTTC,CASSLFGSSYNEQFF
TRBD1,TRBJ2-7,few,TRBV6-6,TGTGCCAGCAGCCCCGGGACAGGGACCTCCTACGAGCAGTACTTC,CASSPGTGTSYEQYF
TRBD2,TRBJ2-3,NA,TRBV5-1,TGCGCCAGCAGCTACGGGGGGTCACCAGATACGCAGTATTTT,CASSYGGSPDTQYF
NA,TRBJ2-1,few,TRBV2,TGTGCCAGCAGTGAACGGTCAGACAGCTACAATGAGCAGTTCTTC,CASSERSDSYNEQFF
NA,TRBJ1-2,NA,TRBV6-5,TGTGCCAGCAGAACCCCCAGGGGCTACACCTTC,CASRTPRGYTF
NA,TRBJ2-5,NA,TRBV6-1,TGTGCCAGCAGTAACACGGCCATGGGGACCCAGTACTTC,CASSNTAMGTQYF
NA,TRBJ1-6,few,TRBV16,TGTGCCAGCAGCCAAAGGGGGGGATCACCCCTCCACTTT,CASSQRGGSPLHF
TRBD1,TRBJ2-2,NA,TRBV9,TGTGCCAGCAGCTCTTCAGGGGGCCTGAGGCTTGCCACCGGGGAGCTGTTTTTT,CASSSSGGLRLATGELFF
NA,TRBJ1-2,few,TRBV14,TGTGCCAGCAGCGAACAGAGGCAGGGCGCCGGTGGCTACACCTTC,CASSEQRQGAGGYTF
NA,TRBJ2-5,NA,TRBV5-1,TGCGCCAGCAGCCACGTCCAGGGTAAAGAGACCCAGCACTTC,CASSHVQGKETQHF
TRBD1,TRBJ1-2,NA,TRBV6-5,TGTGCCAGCAGCAACCGGGACAGCCTTAACTATGGCTACACCTTC,CASSNRDSLNYGYTF
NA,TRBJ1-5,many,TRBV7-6,TGTGCCAGCAGCTTAGATAGGGCTCAGCCCCAGCATTTT,CASSLDRAQPQHF
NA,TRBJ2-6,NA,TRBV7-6,TGTGCCAGCAGCATAGGCCCGGGCTCTGGGGCCAACGTCCTGACTTTC,CASSIGPGSGANVLTF
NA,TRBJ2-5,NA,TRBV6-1,TGTGCCAGCAACAGAGGGCGGAGCGAAGAGACCCAGTACTTC,CASNRGRSEETQYF